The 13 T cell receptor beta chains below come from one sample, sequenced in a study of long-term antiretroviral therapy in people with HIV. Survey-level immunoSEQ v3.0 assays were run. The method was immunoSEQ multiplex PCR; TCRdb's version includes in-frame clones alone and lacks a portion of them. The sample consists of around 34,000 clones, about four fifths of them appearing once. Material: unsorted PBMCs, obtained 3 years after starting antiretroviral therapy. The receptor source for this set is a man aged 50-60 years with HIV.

The CDR3 DNA sequence: TGTGCCAGCAGTTCCGGCGGTTGGCTAAGCACAGATACGCAGTATTTT. Its protein product is CASSSGGWLSTDTQYF. The chain links TRBV27 to TRBJ2-3; no definite D call. This CDR3 has 16 amino acids. CDR1 is MNHEY and CDR2 is SMNVEV in the germline V gene (reference sequence). The V end lost 4 bases, the J end lost 0 bases, and 14 bases lay between the germline ends.

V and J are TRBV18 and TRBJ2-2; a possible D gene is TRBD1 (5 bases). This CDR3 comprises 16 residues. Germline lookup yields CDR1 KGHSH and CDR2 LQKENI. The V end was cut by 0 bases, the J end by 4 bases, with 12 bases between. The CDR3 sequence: CASSPPQRGSTGELFF. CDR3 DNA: TGTGCCAGCTCACCACCCCAAAGGGGATCCACCGGGGAGCTGTTTTTT.

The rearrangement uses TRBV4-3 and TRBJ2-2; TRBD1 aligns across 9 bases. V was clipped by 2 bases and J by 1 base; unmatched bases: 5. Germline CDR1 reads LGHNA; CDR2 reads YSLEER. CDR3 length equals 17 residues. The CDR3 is CASSQFEGQGNTGELFF. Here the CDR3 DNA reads TGCGCCAGCAGCCAATTCGAGGGACAGGGGAACACCGGGGAGCTGTTTTTT.

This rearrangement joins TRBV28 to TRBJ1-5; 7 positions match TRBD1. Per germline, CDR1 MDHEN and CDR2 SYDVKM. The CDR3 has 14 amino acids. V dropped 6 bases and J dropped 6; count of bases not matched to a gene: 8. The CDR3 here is CASRKGQVGQPQHF. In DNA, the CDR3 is TGTGCCAGCAGGAAAGGACAGGTCGGTCAGCCCCAGCATTTT. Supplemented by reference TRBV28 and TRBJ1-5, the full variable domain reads DVKVTQSSRYLVKRTGEKVFLECVQDMDHENMFWYRQDPGLGLRLIYFSYDVKMKEKGDIPEGYSVSREKKERFSLILESASTNQTSMYLCASRKGQVGQPQHFGDGTRLSIL.

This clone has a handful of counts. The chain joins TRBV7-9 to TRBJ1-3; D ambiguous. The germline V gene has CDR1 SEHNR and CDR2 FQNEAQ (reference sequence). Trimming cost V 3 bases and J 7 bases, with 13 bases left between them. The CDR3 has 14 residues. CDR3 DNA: TGTGCCAGCAGCTTTAATGGACGCCGCAACACCATATATTTT. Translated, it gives CASSFNGRRNTIYF.

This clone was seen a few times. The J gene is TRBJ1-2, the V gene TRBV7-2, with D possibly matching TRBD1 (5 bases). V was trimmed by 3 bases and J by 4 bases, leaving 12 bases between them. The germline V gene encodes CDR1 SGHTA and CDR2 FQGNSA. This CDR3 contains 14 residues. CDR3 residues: CASSFGALVYGYTF. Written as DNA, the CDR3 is TGTGCCAGCAGCTTCGGGGCGCTGGTCTATGGCTACACCTTC.

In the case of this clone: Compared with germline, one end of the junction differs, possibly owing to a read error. CDR3 sequence: CASSQGGGF. The CDR3 DNA follows: TGCGCCAGCAGCCAAGGGGGTGGATTC. This sequence joins TRBV4-1 and TRBJ2-7; D unclear. CDR3 length: 9 residues. Germline V gives CDR1 MGHRA, CDR2 YSYEKL.

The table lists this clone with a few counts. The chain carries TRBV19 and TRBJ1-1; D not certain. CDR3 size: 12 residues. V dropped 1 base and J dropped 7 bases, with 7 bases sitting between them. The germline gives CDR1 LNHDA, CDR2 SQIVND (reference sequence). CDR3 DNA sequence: TGTGCCAGTAGTATAGTTGGAATTGAAGCTTTCTTT. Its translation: CASSIVGIEAFF.

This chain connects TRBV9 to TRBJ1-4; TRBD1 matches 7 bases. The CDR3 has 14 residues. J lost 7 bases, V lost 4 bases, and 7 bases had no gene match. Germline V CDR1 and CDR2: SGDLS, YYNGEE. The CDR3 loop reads CASSKTGMGEKLFF. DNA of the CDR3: TGTGCCAGCAGCAAGACAGGGATGGGTGAAAAACTGTTTTTT.

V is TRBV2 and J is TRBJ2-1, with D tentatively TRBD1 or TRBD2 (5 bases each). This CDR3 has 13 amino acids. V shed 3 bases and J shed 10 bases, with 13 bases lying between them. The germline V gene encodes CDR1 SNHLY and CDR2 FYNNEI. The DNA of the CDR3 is TGTGCCAGCAGTGACCCCAATGGGACGGAGCAGTTCTTC. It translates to CASSDPNGTEQFF.

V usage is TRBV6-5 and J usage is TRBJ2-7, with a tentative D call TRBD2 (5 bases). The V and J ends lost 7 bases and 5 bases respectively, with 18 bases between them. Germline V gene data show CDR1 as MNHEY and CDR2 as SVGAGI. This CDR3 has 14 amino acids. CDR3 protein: CASMEDGRSHEQYF. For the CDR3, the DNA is TGTGCCAGCATGGAGGACGGGCGTTCACACGAGCAGTACTTC.

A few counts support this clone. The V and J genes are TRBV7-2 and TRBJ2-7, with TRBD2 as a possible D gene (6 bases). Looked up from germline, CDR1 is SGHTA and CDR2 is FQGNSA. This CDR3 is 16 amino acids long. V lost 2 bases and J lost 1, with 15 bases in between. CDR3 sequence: CASSLPQDYPSYEQYF. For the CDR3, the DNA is TGTGCCAGCAGCTTACCGCAGGACTATCCTTCCTACGAGCAGTACTTC.

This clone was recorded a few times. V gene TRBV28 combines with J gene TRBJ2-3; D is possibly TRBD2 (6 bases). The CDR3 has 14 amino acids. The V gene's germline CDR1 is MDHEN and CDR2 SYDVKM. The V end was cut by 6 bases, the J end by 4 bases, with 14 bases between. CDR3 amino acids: CASRLGGAADTQYF. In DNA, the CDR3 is TGTGCCAGCAGGCTGGGGGGAGCGGCAGATACGCAGTATTTT.